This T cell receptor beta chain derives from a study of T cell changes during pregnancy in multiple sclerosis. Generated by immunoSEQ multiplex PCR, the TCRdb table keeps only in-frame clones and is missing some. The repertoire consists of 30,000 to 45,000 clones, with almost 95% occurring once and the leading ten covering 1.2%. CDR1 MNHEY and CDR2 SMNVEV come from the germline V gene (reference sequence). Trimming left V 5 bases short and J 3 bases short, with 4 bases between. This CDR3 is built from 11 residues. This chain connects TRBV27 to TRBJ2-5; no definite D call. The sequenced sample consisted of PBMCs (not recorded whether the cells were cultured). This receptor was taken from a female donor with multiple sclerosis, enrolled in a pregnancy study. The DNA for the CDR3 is TGTGCCAGCAGTACCGAAGAGACCCAGTACTTC. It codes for CASSTEETQYF.